Sequencing of this T cell receptor beta chain was carried out in a study of blood T cells in healthy people across ages. In this sample, this clonotype turned up a few times. Using a J-beta primer mix together with a sample-barcoded 5' primer, a second PCR was run for roughly 6 to 12 cycles. TCRdb fed the 5' RACE reads into MiXCR, producing one record per CDR3 protein. Of under 2,000,000 distinct CDR3 sequences in the sample, around 50% were seen once. The receptor was derived from a woman aged 35 to 49 in good health. Sequenced material: blood.

For the CDR3, the DNA is TGTGCCACCAGCAGGCTGACAGGCTCCTACGAGCAGTACTTC. It encodes CATSRLTGSYEQYF. The rearrangement joins TRBV15 to TRBJ2-7; a weak D match, TRBD1 (6 bases). Trimming left V 3 bases short and J 0 bases short, with 9 bases between. CDR3 length: 14 amino acids. Germline V gene data show CDR1 as LNHNV and CDR2 as YYDKDF (reference sequence).